The 18 T cell receptor beta chains below all came from one sample that was sequenced in a study of blood T cells in healthy people across ages. A J-beta primer mix and a sample-barcoded 5' primer were used in a second PCR of about 7 to 12 cycles. TCRdb passed the 5' RACE reads through MiXCR, listing each CDR3 protein once. Altogether around 780,000 distinct CDR3 sequences are present, roughly 50% being singletons, with the ten largest covering about a quarter. Source material: blood. All receptors come from a man aged 35 to 55 in good health.

The chain links TRBV5-1 to TRBJ1-1, with a tentative D call TRBD1 (5 bases). V was clipped by 0 bases and J by 6 bases, with 15 bases between them. Germline lookup yields CDR1 SGHRS and CDR2 YFSETQ. This CDR3 spans 15 amino acids. CDR3 DNA: TGCGCCAGCAGCTTGGGGAGTGGGACGTCAGCTGAAGCTTTCTTT. Translated, it gives CASSLGSGTSAEAFF.

The V call is TRBV5-1, the J call TRBJ2-3, with D hard to call. Germline CDR1 SGHRS, CDR2 YFSETQ. Trimming left V 0 bases short and J 2 bases short, with 10 bases between. This CDR3 region has 15 residues. The DNA of the CDR3 is TGCGCCAGCAGCTTGGGTAGTGGGCACACAGATACGCAGTATTTT. It codes for CASSLGSGHTDTQYF.

The chain joins TRBV11-2 to TRBJ2-1, with 11 bases aligning to TRBD2. In germline, CDR1 is SGHAT, CDR2 FQNNGV. This CDR3 region has 17 residues. The V segment lost 5 bases and the J segment 0 bases; nucleotides outside the gene matches: 6. The CDR3 reads CASSVGLAESSYNEQFF. The CDR3 nucleotides read TGTGCCAGCAGCGTGGGACTAGCGGAGAGCTCCTACAATGAGCAGTTCTTC. Full variable domain (remainder filled in from reference TRBV11-2 and TRBJ2-1): EAGVAQSPRYKIIEKRQSVAFWCNPISGHATLYWYQQILGQGPKLLIQFQNNGVVDDSQLPKDRFSAERLKGVDSTLKIQPAKLEDSAVYLCASSVGLAESSYNEQFFGPGTRLTVL.

This chain connects TRBV27 to TRBJ2-1; 8 bases agree with TRBD1. V dropped 6 bases and J dropped 4; count of bases not matched to a gene: 17. Germline values: CDR1 MNHEY, CDR2 SMNVEV (reference sequence). This CDR3 contains 18 residues. The CDR3 DNA sequence: TGTGCCAGCAGCCTTCGGACAGGGCGCAACTCCGGTTACAATGAGCAGTTCTTC. Its translation is CASSLRTGRNSGYNEQFF.

The DNA for the CDR3 is TGTGCCAGCAGCTACTCGACTAGCGGAGGCGTAACCGGGGAGCTGTTTTTT. Its translation is CASSYSTSGGVTGELFF. This sequence joins TRBV4-2 and TRBJ2-2; 9 bases align to TRBD2. Per germline, CDR1 LGHNA and CDR2 YNFKEQ. Trimming removed 5 bases from V and 5 bases from J; junction bases left unmatched: 12. The CDR3 totals 17 residues.

This clonotype has only a few counts. The CDR3 spells CSARVVYNSPLHF. The CDR3 bases are TGCAGTGCCCGTGTTGTCTATAATTCACCCCTCCACTTT. The J gene is TRBJ1-6, the V gene TRBV20-1; D gene unclear. CDR1 is DFQATT, CDR2 SNEGSKA, per germline (reference sequence). Between the trimmed V and J ends, which lost 6 bases and 3 bases, there was a span of 9 bases. This CDR3 region has 13 residues.

Regarding this clonotype: One end of the junction fails to match germline, which may point to a read error. The chain uses TRBV9 and TRBJ2-5; weak D call: TRBD2 (6 bases). This CDR3 comprises 15 residues. CDR1 is SGDLS, CDR2 YYNGEE, per germline. In DNA form, the CDR3 reads TGTGCCAGCAGCGTAGGAGCGGGTCCGCAAGAGGCCCAGTACTTC. Translation: CASSVGAGPQEAQYF.

The chain links TRBV5-1 to TRBJ1-1; 10 nucleotides align to TRBD1. Germline CDR1 SGHRS, CDR2 YFSETQ. With V trimmed by 4 bases and J by 1 base, 4 bases remained unmatched. The CDR3 sequence is 15 residues long. This CDR3 is CASSTGTGENTEAFF. CDR3 DNA sequence: TGCGCCAGCAGCACTGGGACAGGGGAGAACACTGAAGCTTTCTTT. Drawing the rest from reference TRBV5-1 and TRBJ1-1, the complete variable domain is KAGVTQTPRYLIKTRGQQVTLSCSPISGHRSVSWYQQTPGQGLQFLFEYFSETQRNKGNFPGRFSGRQFSNSRSEMNVSTLELGDSALYLCASSTGTGENTEAFFGQGTRLTVV.

This clonotype is a singleton in its sample. The J gene is TRBJ1-5, the V gene TRBV24-1, with a tentative D call TRBD1 (6 bases). The V end lost 3 bases, the J end lost 7 bases, and 12 bases lay between the germline ends. The V gene's germline CDR1 is KGHDR and CDR2 SFDVKD. The CDR3 is 14 residues long. The CDR3: CATSDDVGGQPQHF. CDR3 DNA: TGTGCCACCAGTGATGATGTAGGGGGGCAGCCCCAGCATTTT.

The chain has TRBV7-9 and TRBJ2-5; 7 positions match TRBD1. The J call is doubtful: the DNA matches TRBJ2-7 better. This CDR3 contains 14 residues. Germline V gene lookup returns CDR1 SEHNR and CDR2 FQNEAQ (reference sequence). CDR3 in amino acids: CASSPDRADYEQYF. The CDR3 DNA sequence: TGTGCCAGCAGCCCCGACAGGGCCGACTACGAGCAGTACTTC.

The chain carries TRBV6-1 and TRBJ2-2; D not resolved. This CDR3 comprises 14 residues. Trimming removed 2 bases from V and 6 bases from J, with 10 bases in between. Looked up from germline, CDR1 is MNHNS and CDR2 is SASEGT. This CDR3 is CASSELTGSGELFF. The CDR3 DNA is TGTGCCAGCAGTGAACTCACGGGTTCCGGGGAGCTGTTTTTT.

The rearrangement uses TRBV29-1 and TRBJ2-3; TRBD1 agrees at 10 bases. Germline values: CDR1 SQVTM, CDR2 ANQGSEA. Trimming took 6 bases from V and 3 from J; bases not matched to a gene: 9. This CDR3 contains 15 residues. The CDR3 DNA sequence: TGCAGCGTCCTTGGGACAGGGGAGGTTACAGATACGCAGTATTTT. Protein product: CSVLGTGEVTDTQYF.

This chain uses TRBV20-1 with TRBJ1-1; D is perhaps TRBD1 (5 bases). V lost 3 bases and J 4 bases, leaving 15 bases between the germline ends. The V gene's germline CDR1 is DFQATT and CDR2 SNEGSKA (reference sequence). The CDR3 extends over 14 amino acids. The CDR3 DNA is TGCAGTGCTAGCAGGGCCTCCATACTCACTGAAGCTTTCTTT. Its translation is CSASRASILTEAFF.

The DNA of the CDR3 is TGCGCCAGTGGGACAGGAGCTCAGTCCTACGAGCAGTACTTC. Amino acids: CASGTGAQSYEQYF. The J gene is TRBJ2-7, the V gene TRBV10-2; TRBD1 matches at 8 bases. This CDR3 has 14 amino acids. Germline loops: CDR1 WSHSY, CDR2 SAAADI. With V trimmed by 9 bases and J by 1 base, 8 bases remained unmatched.

V usage is TRBV12-3 or TRBV12-4 and J usage is TRBJ2-4, with a tentative D call TRBD1 (5 bases). V lost 5 bases and J lost 0, with 11 bases in between. This CDR3 is 15 amino acids long. In DNA form, the CDR3 reads TGTGCCAGCAGTCGACAGAAACTAGCCAAAAACATTCAGTACTTC. Translated, it gives CASSRQKLAKNIQYF.

This clonotype was counted between two and nine times. V gene TRBV7-2 combines with J gene TRBJ2-1, with 8 bases matching TRBD2. The CDR3 loop spans 17 amino acids. V dropped 3 bases and J dropped 5; count of bases not matched to a gene: 12. Per the germline V gene, CDR1 is SGHTA and CDR2 is FQGNSA. CDR3 region: CASSLQTGTRINNEQFF. The CDR3 coding sequence is TGTGCCAGCAGCTTGCAAACCGGGACTAGAATTAACAATGAGCAGTTCTTC.

This chain links TRBV20-1 with TRBJ2-3; 9 bases fit TRBD1. Trimming took 6 bases from V and 6 from J; bases not matched to a gene: 13. Germline V gene sequence: CDR1 DFQATT, CDR2 SNEGSKA (reference sequence). The CDR3 totals 15 residues. The CDR3 DNA reads as TGCAGTGCCTTCCCCCGGGACAGGGTTTTGGATACGCAGTATTTT. The encoded protein is CSAFPRDRVLDTQYF.

V gene TRBV7-2 combines with J gene TRBJ2-7, with D perhaps matching TRBD2 (6 bases). The J call may not be correct, given that the DNA end is closer to TRBJ2-5. Germline CDR1 SGHTA, CDR2 FQGNSA. The CDR3 consists of 13 residues. DNA for the CDR3: TGTGCCAGCAGCTTAGCGGGGGGACAGACCCAGTACTTC. Its translation is CASSLAGGQTQYF.